This T cell receptor beta chain was profiled in a study of blood T cell repertoires in COVID-19. Across the whole study: There were acute and convalescent COVID-19 samples, and they came from the United States, Italy and Spain. T cells, B-cell-depleted T cells, or PBMCs supplied cDNA or gDNA.

In germline, CDR1 is LGHNA, CDR2 YSLEER. The CDR3 is 13 residues long. V lost 1 base and J 8 bases, leaving 11 bases between the germline ends. Original processing notes: It was from reference gene primer amplification that nucleated cell counts were estimated. The repertoire was sequenced with immunoSEQ multiplex PCR; TCRdb's copy has only in-frame clones and lacks some. V, J and clone size reflect that table, while D and trimming were determined from the DNA. The table includes about 52,000 clones, 85% to 90% detected once. The source of this sequence is a man between 65 and 85 years old with acute or convalescent COVID-19. The sample comprised peripheral blood. This chain links TRBV4-3 with TRBJ1-2; D remains ambiguous. Written as DNA, the CDR3 is TGCGCCAGCAGCCAAGGCACTCGTTTAGGCTACACCTTC. Translated: CASSQGTRLGYTF.